Listed below are T cell receptor beta chains from one sample, sequenced in a study of blood T cells in healthy people across ages. MiXCR, run by TCRdb on the 5' RACE reads, gives a single entry per CDR3 protein. The sample lists approximately 1.5 million distinct CDR3 sequences, about 32% occurring once. Sequenced input: blood. All receptors derive from a woman aged 25-40 years in good health. Each CDR3 is given with its conserved first and last residue.

V gene | CDR3 protein
TRBV5-5 | CASSLVMDYGYTF
TRBV4-1 | CASSQEVVKAGWSEQYF
TRBV4-1 | CASSQDRASFDEQFF
TRBV6-1 | CASSERGAYNEQFF
TRBV4-1 | CASSLGQGGETHEQFF
TRBV7-9 | CASSLGPQGWDEQFF
TRBV7-9 | CASSLARGAQETQYF
TRBV25-1 | CASRPSGRGLSQYF
TRBV7-2 | CASSPRLAPYEQYF
TRBV15 | CATSRDRDEYGYTF
TRBV19 | CASSPLTPTYEQYF
TRBV4-1 | CASSQDSTLNTEAFF
TRBV7-6 | CASSLASSGTQYF
TRBV27 | CASRPSYTGELFF
TRBV11-1 | CASSSRAGGAFWFDEQYF
TRBV7-9 | CASGLTGDTGELFF
TRBV6-1 | CATMDGSISPQHF
TRBV9 | CASSAGQASNQPQHF
TRBV29-1 | CSVEYARGNKWVNEQFF
TRBV6-1 | CASRGTWAEKLFF
TRBV6-5 | CASSYEQANTGELFF
TRBV7-8 | CASSLEGIYTGELFF
TRBV5-6 | CASSLAGPAAFYEQYF
TRBV7-2 | CASSFARGLGANVLTF
TRBV20-1 | CSARDRGAGGELFF